A selection of T cell receptor beta chains follows, all from one sample in a study of molecular identifiers for immune sequencing clone quantification. TCRdb redid the calling of the PCR reads with MiXCR, one entry per CDR3 protein. The repertoire holds about 640,000 distinct CDR3 sequences, with about 20% as singletons. Sequenced material: naive CD8+ T cells from blood, with Jurkat cell RNA spiked in. Receptors originate from a human donor in good health. Some libraries in this study had Jurkat cell RNA spiked in. CDR3s include the opening cysteine and the closing phenylalanine or tryptophan. Each record gives: J gene, V gene, clone size, D gene, CDR3 DNA, CDR3 protein. The D gene is left open where the match is weak. Only some rows state a clone size, as once, few, many or a class for expanded clones.

TRBJ2-1,TRBV4-3,many,TRBD2,TGCGCCAGCAGTCGCGGGACTACAGACTACAATGAGCAGTTCTTC,CASSRGTTDYNEQFF
TRBJ2-7,TRBV5-4,many,TRBD1,TGTGCCACCGCTCTTGGGACAGGACTCTCCTACGAGCAGTACTTC,CATALGTGLSYEQYF
TRBJ2-5,TRBV7-8,NA,NA,TGTGCCAGCAGCCTTGTTGCCGCTCAACGGGAGACCCAGTACTTC,CASSLVAAQRETQYF
TRBJ2-3,TRBV2,once,NA,TGTGCCAGCAGTGGTTGGAATCGAGATACGCAGTATTTT,CASSGWNRDTQYF
TRBJ1-1,TRBV16,many,TRBD1,TGTGCCAGCAGCCAATGGGGGACAGGGGGCACGAACACTGAAGCTTTCTTT,CASSQWGTGGTNTEAFF
TRBJ2-7,TRBV30,many,TRBD1,TGTGCCTGGAATTTGGGGACAGGGAACGAGCAGTACTTC,CAWNLGTGNEQYF
TRBJ2-7,TRBV4-3,many,NA,TGCGCCAGCAGCCAAAGTATAAGGGGGTCCTACGAGCAGTACTTC,CASSQSIRGSYEQYF
TRBJ1-6,TRBV20-1,many,NA,TGCAGTGCTAGAGACCCGATCCGACAGGCGAACTATAATTCACCCCTCCACTTT,CSARDPIRQANYNSPLHF
TRBJ2-7,TRBV7-8,few,NA,TGTGCCAGCAGCTTGGATATTGGGATCTACGAGCAGTACTTC,CASSLDIGIYEQYF
TRBJ2-7,TRBV30,few,TRBD2,TGTGCCTGGAGTGTCGTGAACAGCGGGACCTCCTACGAGCAGTACTTC,CAWSVVNSGTSYEQYF
TRBJ2-3,TRBV14,many,TRBD2,TGTGCCAGCAGCCCCCGCCGACTAGCGGGGGGTGGAGATACGCAGTATTTT,CASSPRRLAGGGDTQYF
TRBJ2-7,TRBV5-1,many,TRBD1,TGCGCCAGCAGCTTGGAACAGGGGGCTCTGGGGGAGCAGTACTTC,CASSLEQGALGEQYF
TRBJ2-5,TRBV3-1,few,TRBD2,TGTGCCAGCAGCCCTCCTCCCGGGACTAGCGGGGGGGCCGCGACGGAGACCCAGTACTTC,CASSPPPGTSGGAATETQYF
TRBJ2-7,TRBV7-2,many,NA,TGTGCCAGCAGCCCCCGGGGCAGGGACTCCTACGAGCAGTACTTC,CASSPRGRDSYEQYF
TRBJ1-2,TRBV13,NA,NA,TGTGCCAGCAGCTTAGGAGGGGCCGGCAATGACTACACCTTC,CASSLGGAGNDYTF
TRBJ1-4,TRBV2,few,TRBD1,TGTGCCAGCAGAGACAGACAGGGTGGTGAAAAACTGTTTTTT,CASRDRQGGEKLFF
TRBJ1-1,TRBV27,many,TRBD1,TGTGCCAGCAGTTTCTTGGGACAGGGGACGGGAGCTTTCTTT,CASSFLGQGTGAFF
TRBJ1-1,TRBV19,NA,TRBD1,TGTGCCACCTTAGGACAGGGGGCTGAAGCTTTCTTT,CATLGQGAEAFF